This TCR beta chain stems from a study of cytomegalovirus exposure and HLA in healthy donors. On the study more broadly: Both the 100 to 150 validation repertoires and the approximately 700 first-cohort repertoires used the same platform, as reported by a later analysis. The study's findings and limits: Three chains linked to CMV were shown in vitro to be specific for CMV antigens. Most TCR sequences proved rare, with some public TCRs found in many donors. The authors enumerated 150 to 200 TCR beta chains as linked to cytomegalovirus.

The germline V and J ends were trimmed by 0 bases and 3 bases, with 10 bases remaining between them. Germline CDR1 reads KGHSH; CDR2 reads LQKENI. The CDR3 has 15 residues. Produced via immunoSEQ multiplex PCR; TCRdb's table is partial and in-frame only. This sample has 150,000 or so clones, with about 86% found just once. This clone has a single count. Its antigen is currently unknown. The sample comprised PBMCs. The TCR sequence derives from a human donor in good health. The genes are TRBV18 and TRBJ2-3, with a possible D match to TRBD2 (5 bases). The CDR3 DNA is TGTGCCAGCTCACCACCCTCACTAGTAACAGATACGCAGTATTTT. Its protein product is CASSPPSLVTDTQYF.